This entry lists 25 T cell receptor beta chains sequenced from one sample in a study of response to subunit inactivated influenza vaccine. MiXCR was run by TCRdb on the RT-PCR reads, yielding one entry per CDR3 protein. In the table there are approximately 700,000 distinct CDR3 sequences, approximately 15% of which are singletons. This sample comprised PBMCs from blood, obtained 14 to 15 days before vaccination. The receptors originated from a man in his fifties who received an inactivated influenza vaccine.

This clonotype was counted only a few times. The chain combines TRBV29-1 with TRBJ2-7; 11 nucleotides match TRBD1. V shed 7 bases, J shed 6 bases, and the junction held 8 bases outside the gene matches. Per germline, CDR1 SQVTM and CDR2 ANQGSEA. The CDR3 has 13 residues. CDR3: CSATGTGGGEQYF. In nucleotides, the CDR3 is TGCAGCGCCACCGGGACAGGGGGAGGCGAGCAGTACTTC.

This clonotype was recorded a few times. The chain uses TRBV11-2 and TRBJ1-4; 10 bases match TRBD1. Germline CDR1 SGHAT, CDR2 FQNNGV. V trimming: 6 bases; J trimming: 7 bases; junction bases outside the gene matches: 8. This CDR3 has 15 amino acids. The CDR3 nucleotides are TGTGCCAGCAGGGTTGGACGGGACAGGGGTGAAAAACTGTTTTTT. It yields the protein CASRVGRDRGEKLFF.

The chain has TRBV6-1 and TRBJ2-1; D is unclear. Trimming removed 6 bases at V and 1 base at J, with 13 bases between. There are 15 residues in the CDR3. Germline values: CDR1 MNHNS, CDR2 SASEGT. CDR3 sequence (DNA): TGTGCCAGCAGCCCGAAGGTGGGGTCCTACAATGAGCAGTTCTTC. Its translation: CASSPKVGSYNEQFF.

The chain joins TRBV4-3 to TRBJ1-6; D is uncertain. This CDR3 has 14 amino acids. V was pared by 4 bases and J by 7 bases, with 11 bases between. Germline V gives CDR1 LGHNA, CDR2 YSLEER. The CDR3 spells CASSPLPGNSPLHF. The DNA for the CDR3 is TGCGCCAGCAGCCCGCTACCGGGAAATTCACCCCTCCACTTT.

A few counts support this clonotype. The CDR3 loop reads CATHRTGRADTQYF. The CDR3 bases are TGTGCCACGCATCGTACGGGCAGGGCAGATACGCAGTATTTT. The V call is TRBV6-1, the J call TRBJ2-3; possible D gene TRBD1, 5 bases. Germline V gives CDR1 MNHNS, CDR2 SASEGT. Trimming shortened V by 10 bases and J by 4 bases, and 18 bases separated the two germline ends. The CDR3 has 14 amino acids.

This clonotype was counted a few times. The rearrangement links TRBV15 to TRBJ2-7, with D unresolved. The CDR3 spans 14 residues. Per germline, CDR1 LNHNV and CDR2 YYDKDF (reference sequence). Trimming took 8 bases from V and 4 from J, leaving 18 bases between them. CDR3 loop: CATPPRAKLYEQYF. In DNA, the CDR3 is TGTGCCACCCCACCGCGCGCAAAGTTGTACGAGCAGTACTTC.

The rearrangement uses TRBV7-9 and TRBJ2-6; a weak D match, TRBD2 (6 bases). With 7 bases removed from V and 2 bases from J, the gap between germline ends came to 9 bases. The CDR3 length is 14 residues. The germline V gene has CDR1 SEHNR and CDR2 FQNEAQ (reference sequence). The CDR3: CASTRGTGANVLTF. DNA for the CDR3: TGTGCCAGCACACGGGGGACTGGGGCCAACGTCCTGACTTTC.

This sequence joins TRBV28 and TRBJ1-2, with D hard to call. The CDR3 consists of 13 residues. Trimming removed 2 bases at V and 2 bases at J, with 6 bases between. Germline-derived CDR1 and CDR2 are MDHEN and SYDVKM. The CDR3 loop is CASSLIENYGYTF. CDR3 DNA: TGTGCCAGCAGTTTAATAGAGAACTATGGCTACACCTTC.

This clonotype was found a few times. The rearrangement uses TRBV7-9 and TRBJ2-7; 8 nucleotides agree with TRBD1. The CDR3 is 13 amino acids. From germline, CDR1 is SEHNR and CDR2 FQNEAQ (reference sequence). Unmatched junction bases numbered 6, after V lost 5 bases and J lost 6 bases. The CDR3, as DNA: TGTGCCAGCAGCCACGGACAGGGTGCCGAGCAGTACTTC. This gives the protein CASSHGQGAEQYF.

In its sample, this clonotype was seen a few times. The J gene is TRBJ2-2, the V gene TRBV11-3, with 9 bases lining up with TRBD1. The CDR3 runs 16 residues. Germline CDR1 reads SGHNT; CDR2 reads YENEEA. The trim removed 1 base at V and 3 bases at J, leaving 3 bases unmatched. CDR3: CASSLAGQGDTGELFF. CDR3 coding DNA: TGTGCCAGCAGCTTAGCGGGACAGGGTGACACCGGGGAGCTGTTTTTT.

V usage is TRBV20-1 and J usage is TRBJ2-5, with D possibly TRBD2 on 5 matching bases. Germline V gene data show CDR1 as DFQATT and CDR2 as SNEGSKA (reference sequence). The ends were cut back, 0 bases at V and 5 bases at J, with 10 bases in the middle. This CDR3 has 13 amino acids. The CDR3 loop is CSARDTSVETQYF. For the CDR3, the DNA is TGCAGTGCTAGAGATACTAGTGTGGAGACCCAGTACTTC.

This clonotype was seen many times. The germline gene is not matched at one end of the junction; a read error may be the cause. The J gene is TRBJ2-3, the V gene TRBV7-7; no definite D call. The V gene's germline CDR1 is SSHAT and CDR2 FNYEAQ (reference sequence). This CDR3 comprises 14 residues. The CDR3 region has the DNA TGTGCTAGCAGCTTAGGTGGGGATGACGATACGCAGTATTTT. Translating gives CASSLGGDDDTQYF.

The CDR3 loop reads CASSQASGGTYEQYF. The CDR3 DNA follows: TGCGCCAGCAGCCAAGCTTCTGGGGGAACCTACGAGCAGTACTTC. The V call is TRBV4-3, the J call TRBJ2-7; tentatively, D is TRBD1 or TRBD2 (5 bases each). Trimming left V 1 base short and J 2 bases short, with 12 bases between. CDR1 and CDR2 (germline): LGHNA, YSLEER. This CDR3 has 15 residues.

This clonotype appeared a few times. This sequence joins TRBV20-1 and TRBJ2-3; D call uncertain. Trimming shortened V by 3 bases and J by 3 bases, and 10 bases separated the two germline ends. The germline V gene encodes CDR1 DFQATT and CDR2 SNEGSKA (reference sequence). The CDR3 extends over 13 amino acids. CDR3 amino acids: CSARWAGTDTQYF. The CDR3 DNA sequence: TGCAGTGCTAGGTGGGCCGGGACAGATACGCAGTATTTT.

This clonotype was seen only a few times. The genes are TRBV10-3 and TRBJ2-1, with a tentative D call TRBD1 (7 bases). Germline V gene sequence: CDR1 ENHRY, CDR2 SYGVKD. The CDR3 contains 16 residues. The ends were cut back, 2 bases at V and 7 bases at J, with 18 bases in the middle. The chain's CDR3 is CAISEGRREQGNEQFF. The CDR3 DNA reads as TGTGCCATCAGTGAGGGCAGGAGGGAACAGGGGAATGAGCAGTTCTTC.

This clonotype was picked up many times. The chain employs TRBV4-2 and TRBJ2-1; 9 bases match TRBD2. This CDR3 comprises 19 residues. Trimming removed 0 bases from V and 5 bases from J; junction bases left unmatched: 14. Germline V gene data show CDR1 as LGHNA and CDR2 as YNFKEQ. CDR3 protein: CASSQDRTFVAGEDNEQFF. The DNA of the CDR3 is TGTGCCAGCAGCCAAGATCGGACGTTCGTAGCGGGGGAGGACAATGAGCAGTTCTTC.

The rearrangement uses TRBV4-3 and TRBJ1-1; 8 nucleotides agree with TRBD1. Germline V CDR1 and CDR2: LGHNA, YSLEER. Losses at the gene ends were 0 bases for V and 3 bases for J; bases not matched to a gene: 9. This CDR3 is 17 amino acids long. The CDR3 loop reads CASSQDVAGGLDTEAFF. The CDR3 nucleotides are TGCGCCAGCAGCCAAGATGTGGCAGGGGGCTTGGACACTGAAGCTTTCTTT.

A few counts support this clonotype. The J gene is TRBJ2-3, the V gene TRBV7-2; D may be TRBD1 (6 bases). CDR3 length: 15 amino acids. Germline assignment: CDR1 SGHTA and CDR2 FQGNSA. V lost 5 bases and J 10 bases, leaving 22 bases between the germline ends. CDR3 loop: CASSPPSRGNAPQYF. CDR3 DNA sequence: TGTGCCAGCAGCCCGCCCTCTAGGGGGAATGCTCCGCAGTATTTT.

A few counts support this clonotype. This chain uses TRBV19 with TRBJ2-3; no clear D. V lost 5 bases to trimming and J lost 2 bases, with 8 bases between them. The CDR3 is 13 amino acids. Germline values: CDR1 LNHDA, CDR2 SQIVND (reference sequence). CDR3: CASSEVNTDTQYF. The CDR3 nucleotides read TGTGCCAGTAGTGAAGTAAACACAGATACGCAGTATTTT.

V is TRBV7-9 and J is TRBJ2-1; maybe TRBD2 (6 bases). The ends were cut back, 3 bases at V and 10 bases at J, with 16 bases in the middle. Germline lookup yields CDR1 SEHNR and CDR2 FQNEAQ (reference sequence). The CDR3 consists of 14 residues. The CDR3 sequence is CASSFGSRRSEQFF. The CDR3 DNA reads as TGTGCCAGCAGCTTCGGGAGCCGGCGGAGCGAGCAGTTCTTC.

The chain joins TRBV5-5 to TRBJ2-7, with a weak D call TRBD2 (7 bases). Germline V gives CDR1 SGHKS, CDR2 YYEKEE (reference sequence). The CDR3 totals 15 residues. V shed 3 bases and J shed 2 bases, with 15 bases lying between them. In DNA, the CDR3 is TGTGCCAGCAGCTCAGATGGGGGGGCGGCCTACGAGCAGTACTTC. Translation: CASSSDGGAAYEQYF.

This clonotype was counted a few times. This chain links TRBV28 with TRBJ2-5; the D gene could be TRBD1 or TRBD2 (5 bases each). Germline V CDR1 and CDR2: MDHEN, SYDVKM. V was cut by 3 bases and J by 4 bases, with 15 bases left in between. CDR3 size: 15 residues. The DNA of the CDR3 is TGTGCCAGCAGTTTTGTCGGGGACCTCGGAGAGACCCAGTACTTC. The encoded protein is CASSFVGDLGETQYF.

This clonotype was seen more than once but under ten times. The chain recombines TRBV10-3 with TRBJ1-1; D may be TRBD1 (6 bases). Per germline, CDR1 ENHRY and CDR2 SYGVKD. The CDR3 contains 14 residues. V was clipped by 3 bases and J by 9 bases, with 17 bases between them. The CDR3 nucleotides are TGTGCCATCAGTGAAAATACAGGGAAAGAGAAAGCTTTCTTT. Translated: CAISENTGKEKAFF.

This clonotype has just a few counts. The chain is built from TRBV5-1 and TRBJ2-1, with TRBD2 matching over 10 bases. The CDR3 runs to 16 residues. V trimming: 0 bases; J trimming: 8 bases; junction bases outside the gene matches: 8. The germline V gene has CDR1 SGHRS and CDR2 YFSETQ. CDR3 DNA sequence: TGCGCCAGCAGCTTGGGGACTAGCGGAGCTTGGGATGAGCAGTTCTTC. Amino acid sequence: CASSLGTSGAWDEQFF.

V is TRBV5-1 and J is TRBJ2-7; 11 bases map to TRBD2. The CDR3 is 18 amino acids. After removal of 4 bases from V and 0 bases from J, the junction contained 12 bases not matched to a gene. Germline-derived CDR1 and CDR2 are SGHRS and YFSETQ. The CDR3 protein is CASSAWWGTSGSSYEQYF. The CDR3 DNA reads TGCGCCAGCAGCGCCTGGTGGGGAACTAGCGGGAGCTCCTACGAGCAGTACTTC.